Listed below are T cell receptor beta chains from one sample, sequenced in a study of T cell responses to AZD1222 COVID-19 vaccine. Here immunoSEQ multiplex PCR was the method, and the copy in TCRdb shows in-frame clones only, minus some. There are some 150,000 clones in the sample; about 90% occur only once, and approximately 5% lies in the top ten. Sample: peripheral blood, taken on day 0 of AZD1222 vaccination. The source is an adult in good health. Both conserved end residues are part of each CDR3.

TRBJ2-5	TRBV7-3	CASSPRRGDQETQYF
TRBJ2-1	TRBV9	CASSVGASGSFNEQFF
TRBJ1-1	TRBV9	CASSVKSFGTEAFF
TRBJ1-4	TRBV25-1	CASSEYKGNPEKLFF
TRBJ2-1	TRBV7-9	CASSLVSPSPQFF
TRBJ1-1	TRBV5-1	CASSVGQNTEAFF
TRBJ2-2	TRBV7-9	CASSPGIAGQANTGELFF
TRBJ1-4	TRBV6-5	CASSYLDREKLFF
TRBJ2-5	TRBV4-3	CASSQGGLAGVETQYF
TRBJ2-2	TRBV5-1	CASSHTTGATGELFF
TRBJ2-1	TRBV7-8	CASSAGQWVPGGSYNEQFF
TRBJ2-2	TRBV7-9	CASSPNAQLNTGELFF
TRBJ1-2	TRBV3-1/TRBV3-2	CASSYRDIGNYGYTF
TRBJ2-7	TRBV6-5	CASSYPPWDQTYEQYF
TRBJ2-1	TRBV21-1	CASSKLRASGRQDNEQFF
TRBJ2-7	TRBV7-9	CASSLVPLTSGSGEQYF
TRBJ2-7	TRBV6-6	CASVGTGQGYEQYF
TRBJ2-7	TRBV7-3	CASSLRSLRGPYEQYF
TRBJ1-2	TRBV19	CASETGSNYGYTF
TRBJ2-7	TRBV9	CASSVDGQGAYEQYF
TRBJ1-4	TRBV5-1	CASTPSGRDNEKLFF
TRBJ2-7	TRBV18	CASSPPGRQNYEQYF
TRBJ1-3	TRBV7-9	CASSFHRAGNTIYF
TRBJ1-3	TRBV7-9	CASSLEGNTIYF
TRBJ2-7	TRBV6-5	CASRGTASYEQYF
TRBJ1-4	TRBV4-1	CASSQRDNSNEKLFF
TRBJ2-1	TRBV18	CASSPRVLGNEQFF
TRBJ2-2	TRBV27	CASGQGQFTGELFF
TRBJ2-3	TRBV4-2	CASSQGSTSGVDTQYF
TRBJ2-3	TRBV24-1	CATRQTSGSTDTQYF
TRBJ2-1	TRBV5-1	CATRSRPDNEQFF
TRBJ2-2	TRBV9	CASSLPTGGNTGELFF
TRBJ1-3	TRBV7-2	CASSLGAGNTIYF
TRBJ2-2	TRBV15	CATSRETGVTGELFF
TRBJ1-1	TRBV4-3	CASSQDRFSTNTEAFF
TRBJ2-1	TRBV18	CASSNFGTSGRGGEQFF
TRBJ1-2	TRBV28	CASSRDRFGYGYTF
TRBJ2-5	TRBV28	CASSRHQGRETQYF